This T cell receptor beta chain was recovered during a study of identical twins. This clonotype has a handful of counts. A junction boundary mismatches the germline segment, possibly from a read error. The CDR3 consists of 15 residues. Germline V gives CDR1 SSHAT, CDR2 FNYEAQ (reference sequence). TCRdb re-called the 5' RACE reads through MiXCR, storing one row per CDR3 protein. The table shows 1.5 million to 2 million distinct CDR3 sequences, with around a third occurring only once. The sequencing sample was made of cord blood. This receptor was taken from a newborn girl in good health. The rearrangement uses TRBV7-7 and TRBJ2-1; the match to TRBD2 covers 9 bases. CDR3 nucleotide sequence: TGTGCTAGCAGCCTGGGGCCTAGCGGGACAAATGAGCAGTTCTTC. Its translation: CASSLGPSGTNEQFF.